The 10 T cell receptor beta chains presented below share a single source sample, sequenced in a study of regulatory T cells in long-lasting Graves disease. Both iRepertoire HTBI primers and Arm-PCR of CDR3 regions were used to build the TCR beta libraries. In TCRdb, the multiplex PCR reads were re-called with MiXCR into one record per CDR3 protein. Altogether about 210,000 distinct CDR3 sequences are present, roughly 19% being singletons, with the ten largest covering about 10%. The time point was: newly diagnosed GD, antithyroid drugs for less than 3 months. Extracted RNA from PBMCs served as the source of the TCR library. These data also featured in a second study, about T cells in Graves' hyperthyroidism and ophthalmopathy.

Sequenced here: peripheral blood mononuclear cells (PBMCs), sampled at new diagnosis, from a patient treated with antithyroid drugs. These TCRs come from a woman aged 30 to 39 with Graves disease.

This clonotype was seen many times. The V call is TRBV7-9, the J call TRBJ1-6, with 7 bases identical to TRBD1. The CDR3 covers 19 residues. The V segment lost 0 bases and the J segment 8 bases; nucleotides outside the gene matches: 16. Germline lookup yields CDR1 SEHNR and CDR2 FQNEAQ (reference sequence). CDR3: CASSLARISETGMDSPLHF. DNA of the CDR3: TGTGCCAGCAGCTTAGCGCGAATCTCCGAGACAGGGATGGATTCACCCCTCCACTTT.

This clonotype was counted many times. This chain connects TRBV20-1 to TRBJ2-3; D is unresolved. Trimming cost V 6 bases and J 3 bases, with 10 bases left between them. CDR1 is DFQATT, CDR2 SNEGSKA, per germline (reference sequence). The length of the CDR3 is 12 residues. CDR3 amino acids: CSAAPGTDTQYF. CDR3 DNA sequence: TGCAGTGCCGCACCGGGTACAGATACGCAGTATTTT.

The chain employs TRBV12-3 or TRBV12-4 and TRBJ1-1, with TRBD1 matching over 7 bases. The length of the CDR3 is 14 residues. With V trimmed by 6 bases and J by 3 bases, 7 bases remained unmatched. Here the CDR3 DNA reads TGTGCCAGCAGGGAACAGGGGTGGGACACTGAAGCTTTCTTT. Its protein is CASREQGWDTEAFF.

This clonotype has a count of ten or more. The chain employs TRBV7-9 and TRBJ1-6; 7 nucleotides agree with TRBD1. The CDR3 loop spans 14 amino acids. V shed 1 base and J 8 bases; nucleotides not matched to a gene: 2. In germline, CDR1 is SEHNR, CDR2 FQNEAQ (reference sequence). As DNA, the CDR3 is TGTGCCAGCAGCTTAGGACAGGGTTATTCACCCCTCCACTTT. This encodes CASSLGQGYSPLHF.

Details on this clonotype: An end of the junction does not agree with germline; a read error may underlie this. The chain links TRBV7-9 to TRBJ2-5, with D perhaps matching TRBD2 (7 bases). The CDR3 is 14 residues long. Per germline, CDR1 SEHNR and CDR2 FQNEAQ (reference sequence). The CDR3 nucleotides read TGTGCCAGCAGCTTAAGGCGGGGGCAAGAGACCCAGTCCTTT. Translating it yields CASSLRRGQETQSF.

This clonotype has a count of ten or more. The chain has TRBV24-1 and TRBJ1-1; 9 nucleotides agree with TRBD1. CDR1 and CDR2 (germline): KGHDR, SFDVKD. The CDR3 is 14 residues long. With 7 bases clipped from V and 7 bases from J, the junction kept 9 bases outside the gene matches. Here the CDR3 reads CATRTNLGQGEAFF. The DNA of the CDR3 is TGTGCCACCAGGACGAACCTGGGACAGGGTGAAGCTTTCTTT.

This clonotype has a count of ten or more. V is TRBV2 and J is TRBJ2-7, with 7 positions matching TRBD2. V lost 6 bases to trimming and J lost 3 bases; unmatched junction nucleotides: 14. The CDR3 runs 16 residues. Germline values: CDR1 SNHLY, CDR2 FYNNEI. The CDR3 region has the DNA TGTGCCAGCAGCGCTCCCCTCCTGGGGGAGGGCTACGAGCAGTACTTC. This codes for CASSAPLLGEGYEQYF.

This clonotype has at least ten counts. This chain uses TRBV28 with TRBJ1-2; 8 nucleotides match TRBD1. The germline CDR1 and CDR2 sequences are MDHEN and SYDVKM. Germline trimming cut 5 bases from V and 4 bases from J; bases unmatched to any gene: 9. CDR3 size: 15 residues. CDR3 DNA: TGTGCCAGCAGTGTCCAGGGGGCCTCCCTCTATGGCTACACCTTC. This sequence encodes CASSVQGASLYGYTF.

This clonotype occurred many times. This chain joins TRBV20-1 and TRBJ2-7; D might be TRBD2 (6 bases). V was cut by 3 bases and J by 0 bases, with 6 bases left in between. From germline, CDR1 is DFQATT and CDR2 SNEGSKA (reference sequence). The CDR3 extends over 12 amino acids. CDR3 sequence (DNA): TGCAGTGCTAGGGGGGGCTCCTACGAGCAGTACTTC. Protein product: CSARGGSYEQYF.

This clonotype was seen only a few times. The chain employs TRBV7-2 and TRBJ2-5; 7 bases agree with TRBD1. Germline CDR1 and CDR2: SGHTA and FQGNSA. The CDR3 sequence is 15 residues long. V lost 0 bases to trimming and J lost 4 bases; unmatched junction nucleotides: 5. DNA of the CDR3: TGTGCCAGCAGCTTAGCACAGGGGAAAGGAGAGACCCAGTACTTC. Encoded protein: CASSLAQGKGETQYF.